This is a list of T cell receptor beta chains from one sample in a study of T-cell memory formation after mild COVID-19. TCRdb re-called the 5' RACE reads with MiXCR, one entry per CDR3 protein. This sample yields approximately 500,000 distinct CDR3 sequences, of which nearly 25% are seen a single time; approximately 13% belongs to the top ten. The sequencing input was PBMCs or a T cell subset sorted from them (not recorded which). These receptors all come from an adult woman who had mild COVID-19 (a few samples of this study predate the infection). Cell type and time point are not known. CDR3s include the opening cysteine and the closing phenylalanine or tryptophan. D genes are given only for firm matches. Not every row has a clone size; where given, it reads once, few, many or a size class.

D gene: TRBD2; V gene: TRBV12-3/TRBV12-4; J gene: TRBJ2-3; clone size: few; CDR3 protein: CASSFSGGSDTQYF; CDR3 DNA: TGTGCCAGCAGCTTTAGCGGGGGTTCAGATACGCAGTATTTT
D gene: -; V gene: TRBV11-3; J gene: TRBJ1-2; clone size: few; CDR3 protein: CASSSLFRDGYTF; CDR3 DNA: TGTGCCAGCAGCTCATTATTCAGGGACGGCTACACCTTC
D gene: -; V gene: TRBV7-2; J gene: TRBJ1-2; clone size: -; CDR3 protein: CASSLYTNYGYTF; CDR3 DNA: TGTGCCAGCAGCTTATATACTAACTATGGCTACACCTTC
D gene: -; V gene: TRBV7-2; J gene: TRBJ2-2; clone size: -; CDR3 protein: CASSLAGGGAGELFF; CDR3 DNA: TGTGCCAGCAGCTTAGCAGGGGGAGGGGCCGGGGAGCTGTTTTTT
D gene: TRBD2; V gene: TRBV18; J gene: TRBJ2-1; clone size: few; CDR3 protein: CASSPPSGRANEQFF; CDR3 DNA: TGTGCCAGCTCACCACCGAGCGGGAGGGCCAATGAGCAGTTCTTC
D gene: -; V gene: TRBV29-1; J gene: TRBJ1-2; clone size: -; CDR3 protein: CSVAMGGYTF; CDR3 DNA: TGCAGCGTCGCCATGGGGGGCTACACCTTC
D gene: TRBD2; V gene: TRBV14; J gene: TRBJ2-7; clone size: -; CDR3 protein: CASSQDASGSYEQYF; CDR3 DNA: TGTGCCAGCAGCCAAGATGCTAGCGGTTCCTACGAGCAGTACTTC
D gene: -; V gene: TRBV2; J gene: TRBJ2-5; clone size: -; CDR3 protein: CASSEVLDDPQETQYF; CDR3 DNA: TGTGCCAGCAGTGAAGTTTTAGACGATCCCCAAGAGACCCAGTACTTC
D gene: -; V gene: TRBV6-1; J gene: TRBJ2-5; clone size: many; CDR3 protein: CASSEATGRQETQYF; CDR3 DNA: TGTGCCAGCAGTGAAGCCACAGGGAGACAAGAGACCCAGTACTTC
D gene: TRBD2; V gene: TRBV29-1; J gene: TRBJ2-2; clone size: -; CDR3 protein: CSVSDSGSIGTGELFF; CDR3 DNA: TGCAGCGTTTCAGATAGCGGGAGTATTGGCACCGGGGAGCTGTTTTTT
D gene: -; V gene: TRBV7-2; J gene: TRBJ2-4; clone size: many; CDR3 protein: CASSTGIYLAKNIQYF; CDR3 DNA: TGTGCCAGCAGTACCGGGATCTACTTAGCCAAAAACATTCAGTACTTC
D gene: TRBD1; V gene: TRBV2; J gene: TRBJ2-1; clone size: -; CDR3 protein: CASSRDRASNEQFF; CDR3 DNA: TGTGCCAGCAGTCGGGACAGGGCTTCCAATGAGCAGTTCTTC
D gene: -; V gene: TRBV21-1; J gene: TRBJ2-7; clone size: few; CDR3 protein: CASSKERVGSYEQYF; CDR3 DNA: TGTGCCAGCAGCAAAGAAAGGGTAGGGTCCTACGAGCAGTACTTC
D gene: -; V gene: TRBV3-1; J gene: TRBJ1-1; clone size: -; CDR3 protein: CASSQLAARLAFF; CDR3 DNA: TGTGCCAGCAGCCAACTCGCCGCCCGTCTAGCTTTCTTT
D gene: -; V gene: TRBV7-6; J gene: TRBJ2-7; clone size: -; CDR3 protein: CASSSTGAHEQYF; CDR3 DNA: TGTGCCAGCAGCTCTACCGGCGCCCACGAGCAGTACTTC
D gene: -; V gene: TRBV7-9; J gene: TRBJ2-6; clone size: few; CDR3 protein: CASSLNSEGAGANVLTF; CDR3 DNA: TGTGCCAGCAGCTTAAACTCGGAAGGCGCCGGGGCCAACGTCCTGACTTTC
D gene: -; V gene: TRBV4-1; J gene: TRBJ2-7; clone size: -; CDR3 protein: CASSQDLRREGSYEQYF; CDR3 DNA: TGCGCCAGCAGCCAAGATCTAAGGAGAGAGGGCTCCTACGAGCAGTACTTC
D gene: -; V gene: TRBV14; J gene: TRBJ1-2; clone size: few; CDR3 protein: CASSQGDSLLNYGYTF; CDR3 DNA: TGTGCCAGCAGCCAAGGAGACAGTCTTCTAAACTATGGCTACACCTTC
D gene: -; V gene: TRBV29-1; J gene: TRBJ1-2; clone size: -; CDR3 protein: CSADRTPYGYTF; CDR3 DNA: TGCAGCGCCGATCGGACACCCTATGGCTACACCTTC
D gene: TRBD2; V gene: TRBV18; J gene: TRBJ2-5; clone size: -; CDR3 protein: CASSPVGGAGLETQYF; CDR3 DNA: TGTGCCAGCTCACCTGTCGGGGGGGCCGGTTTGGAGACCCAGTACTTC
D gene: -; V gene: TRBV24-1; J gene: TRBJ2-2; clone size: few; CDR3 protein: CATSDLTETGELFF; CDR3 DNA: TGTGCCACCAGTGATTTGACCGAAACCGGGGAGCTGTTTTTT
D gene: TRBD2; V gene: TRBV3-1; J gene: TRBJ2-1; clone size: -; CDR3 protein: CASSQFLPWGGLAGEGDEQFF; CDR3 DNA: TGTGCCAGCAGCCAATTTCTTCCTTGGGGGGGACTAGCGGGAGAAGGCGATGAGCAGTTCTTC
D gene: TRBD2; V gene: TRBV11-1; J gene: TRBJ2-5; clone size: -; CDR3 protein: CASSLTSGRVRETQYF; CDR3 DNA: TGTGCCAGCAGCTTAACCAGCGGGAGAGTACGAGAGACCCAGTACTTC
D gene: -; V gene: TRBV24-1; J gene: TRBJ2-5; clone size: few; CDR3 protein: CATSDQRDTKETQYF; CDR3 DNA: TGTGCCACCAGTGATCAGCGGGACACGAAAGAGACCCAGTACTTC